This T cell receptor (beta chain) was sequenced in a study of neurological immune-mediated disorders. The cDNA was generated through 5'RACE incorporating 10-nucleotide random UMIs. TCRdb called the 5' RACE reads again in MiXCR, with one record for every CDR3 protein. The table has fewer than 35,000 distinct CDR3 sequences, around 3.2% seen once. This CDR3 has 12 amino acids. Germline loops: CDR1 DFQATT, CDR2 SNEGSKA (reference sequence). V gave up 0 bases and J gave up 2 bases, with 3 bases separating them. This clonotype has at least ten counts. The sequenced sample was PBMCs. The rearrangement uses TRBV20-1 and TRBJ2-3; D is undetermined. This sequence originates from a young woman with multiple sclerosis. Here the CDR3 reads CSARDFTDTQYF. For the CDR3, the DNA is TGCAGTGCTAGAGATTTCACAGATACGCAGTATTTT.